The clone carrying this T cell receptor beta chain was found a few times. The antigen remains unidentified. The V gene's germline CDR1 is SGHTA and CDR2 FQGTGA. CDR3 length: 14 residues. Unmatched junction bases numbered 9, after V lost 5 bases and J lost 8 bases. Researchers took RNA transcripts and amplified the TCR beta CDR3 regions from them. First-round RT-PCR with HTBI primers amplified the TCR CDR3 region. TCRdb ran MiXCR on the multiplex PCR reads and lists one entry per CDR3 protein. This table has under 400,000 distinct CDR3 sequences, less than 15% appearing once. The data belong to a study of T cells in Graves' hyperthyroidism and ophthalmopathy. Findings and limits, study-wide: Most clonotypes expanded in the thyroid (above 0.001) were also present in blood.

The TCR comes from a woman between 18 and 29 years old with Graves' hyperthyroidism. The source material was blood. The rearrangement uses TRBV7-3 and TRBJ1-3; 7 bases align to TRBD1. The CDR3 reads CASSHGTDLDTIYF. DNA of the CDR3: TGTGCCAGCAGCCATGGGACAGATCTAGACACCATATATTTT.